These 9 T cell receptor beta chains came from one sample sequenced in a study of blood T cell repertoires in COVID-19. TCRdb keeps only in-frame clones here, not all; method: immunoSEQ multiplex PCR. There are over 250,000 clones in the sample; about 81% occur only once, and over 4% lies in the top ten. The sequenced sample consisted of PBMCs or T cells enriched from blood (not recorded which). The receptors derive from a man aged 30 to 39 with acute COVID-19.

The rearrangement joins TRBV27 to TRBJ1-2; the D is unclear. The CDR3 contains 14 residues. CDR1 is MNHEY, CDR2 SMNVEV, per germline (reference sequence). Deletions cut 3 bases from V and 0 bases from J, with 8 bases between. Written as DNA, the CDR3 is TGTGCCAGCAGTTTGCGAGGATCTAACTATGGCTACACCTTC. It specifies CASSLRGSNYGYTF.

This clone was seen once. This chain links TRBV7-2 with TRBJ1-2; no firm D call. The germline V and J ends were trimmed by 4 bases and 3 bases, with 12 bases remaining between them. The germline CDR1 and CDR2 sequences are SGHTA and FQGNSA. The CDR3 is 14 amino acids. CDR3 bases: TGTGCCAGCAGCTCCCTGTTGTCTGACTATGGCTACACCTTC. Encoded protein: CASSSLLSDYGYTF.

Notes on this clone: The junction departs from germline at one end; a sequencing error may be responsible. CDR3 nucleotides: TGTGCCAGCAGCTGGGGATCCGAGCGGACAGGGAGTCTAAGATCTGGCTACACCTTC. It codes for CASSWGSERTGSLRSGYTF. The rearrangement joins TRBV5-1 to TRBJ1-2, with 8 nucleotides matching TRBD1. This CDR3 region has 19 residues. Germline loops: CDR1 SGHRS, CDR2 YFSETQ.

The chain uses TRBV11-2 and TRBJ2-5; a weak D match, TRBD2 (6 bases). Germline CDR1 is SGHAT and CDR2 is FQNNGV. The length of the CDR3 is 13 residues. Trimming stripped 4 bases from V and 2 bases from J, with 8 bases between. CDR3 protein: CASSSGVQETQYF. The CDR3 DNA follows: TGTGCCAGCAGCTCGGGGGTTCAAGAGACCCAGTACTTC.

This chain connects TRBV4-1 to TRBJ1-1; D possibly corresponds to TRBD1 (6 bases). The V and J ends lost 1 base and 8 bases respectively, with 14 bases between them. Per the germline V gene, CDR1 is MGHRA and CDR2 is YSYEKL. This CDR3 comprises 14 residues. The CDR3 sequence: CASSQVRQGREAFF. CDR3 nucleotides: TGCGCCAGCAGCCAAGTGCGGCAGGGGAGAGAAGCTTTCTTT.

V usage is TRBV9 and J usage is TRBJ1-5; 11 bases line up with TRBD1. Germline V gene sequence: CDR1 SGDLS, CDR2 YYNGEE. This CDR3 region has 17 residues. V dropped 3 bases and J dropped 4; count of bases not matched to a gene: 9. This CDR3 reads CASSGGPGTGGNQPQHF. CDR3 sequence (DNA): TGTGCCAGCAGCGGGGGCCCCGGGACAGGGGGAAATCAGCCCCAGCATTTT. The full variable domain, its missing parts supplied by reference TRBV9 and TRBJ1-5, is DSGVTQTPKHLITATGQRVTLRCSPRSGDLSVYWYQQSLDQGLQFLIQYYNGEERAKGNILERFSAQQFPDLHSELNLSSLELGDSALYFCASSGGPGTGGNQPQHFGDGTRLSIL.

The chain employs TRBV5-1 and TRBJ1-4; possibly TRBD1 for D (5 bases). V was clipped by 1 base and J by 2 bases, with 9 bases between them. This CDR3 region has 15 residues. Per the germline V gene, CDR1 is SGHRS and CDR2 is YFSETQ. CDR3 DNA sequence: TGCGCCAGCAGCTTGTGGGCAGGGACTAATGAAAAACTGTTTTTT. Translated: CASSLWAGTNEKLFF. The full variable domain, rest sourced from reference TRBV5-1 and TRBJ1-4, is KAGVTQTPRYLIKTRGQQVTLSCSPISGHRSVSWYQQTPGQGLQFLFEYFSETQRNKGNFPGRFSGRQFSNSRSEMNVSTLELGDSALYLCASSLWAGTNEKLFFGSGTQLSVL.

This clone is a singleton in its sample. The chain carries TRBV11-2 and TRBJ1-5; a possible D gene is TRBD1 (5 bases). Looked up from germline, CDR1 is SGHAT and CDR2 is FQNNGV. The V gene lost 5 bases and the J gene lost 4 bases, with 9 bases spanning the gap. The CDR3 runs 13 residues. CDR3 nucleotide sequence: TGTGCCAGCAGCAAACAGGAAAATCAGCCCCAGCATTTT. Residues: CASSKQENQPQHF.

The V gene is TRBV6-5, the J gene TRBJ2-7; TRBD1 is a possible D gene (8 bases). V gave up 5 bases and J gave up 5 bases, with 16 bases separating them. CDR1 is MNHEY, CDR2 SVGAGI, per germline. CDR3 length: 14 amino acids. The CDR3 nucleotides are TGTGCCAGCAGTCGCGACAGGGGAGGGAACGAGCAGTACGTC. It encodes CASSRDRGGNEQYV.